This is a list of T cell receptor beta chains from one sample in a study of tumor and adjacent non-tumor tissue in lung cancer. MiXCR, applied by TCRdb to the multiplex PCR reads, yields one record per CDR3 protein. The repertoire includes just over 200,000 distinct CDR3 sequences, 71% of them detected once, and approximately 25% sits in the top ten. Source material: lung tumor tissue. The source of these receptors is a man aged 55 to 70 with non-small cell lung cancer. CDR3s include the opening cysteine and the closing phenylalanine or tryptophan. A D gene is named only where the DNA matches it firmly. Size is stated for part of the rows, as once, few or many counts, or as a class when the clone is expanded.

size: -; D: -; J: TRBJ2-5; V: TRBV20-1; DNA: TGCAATGCTATCCGGCAGGGTATAAGGGAGACCCAGTACTTC; CDR3: CNAIRQGIRETQYF
size: -; D: TRBD1; J: TRBJ2-1; V: TRBV29-1; DNA: TGCATCGTTTCCGGGACAGGGCTAAATGAGCAGGTCTTC; CDR3: CIVSGTGLNEQVF
size: -; D: -; J: TRBJ2-5; V: TRBV7-9; DNA: TGTGCCAGCAACTTCGGTTGGTCCGGGACCCAAGGGCGGCAAGTGACCCAGTACTTC; CDR3: CASNFGWSGTQGRQVTQYF
size: many; D: -; J: TRBJ1-5; V: TRBV10-2; DNA: TGCGCCAGCAGTGAGTCGGGGCACAATCAGCCCCAGCATTTT; CDR3: CASSESGHNQPQHF
size: -; D: -; J: TRBJ1-5; V: TRBV20-1; DNA: TGCAATCTTACCAGGGACGCTCAACCCCAGCATTTT; CDR3: CNLTRDAQPQHF
size: -; D: TRBD2; J: TRBJ2-3; V: TRBV7-9; DNA: TGTTCCAGCAGCTCGGGGACTAGCCTTTATAGCACAGATACGCAGTATTTT; CDR3: CSSSSGTSLYSTDTQYF
size: -; D: -; J: TRBJ1-1; V: TRBV6-2/TRBV6-3; DNA: TGTGCCTGCAGGCCGGGACACCTGAACACTGAAGCTTTCTTT; CDR3: CACRPGHLNTEAFF
size: -; D: -; J: TRBJ1-4; V: TRBV12-3/TRBV12-4; DNA: TGTGCCAACACCACTTCTGGGGGGCTGAGGGAAAAACTGTTATTT; CDR3: CANTTSGGLREKLLF
size: -; D: TRBD1; J: TRBJ2-5; V: TRBV30; DNA: TGTGCCTGGAGTGTGGGGACAGGGGGCGCGGGACGAAGGGAGACCCAGTACTTC; CDR3: CAWSVGTGGAGRRETQYF
size: once; D: -; J: TRBJ1-2; V: TRBV4-3; DNA: TGCGCCGGCAGCCAAGATTATAAAGGGAACTATGGCTACACCTTC; CDR3: CAGSQDYKGNYGYTF
size: -; D: TRBD2; J: TRBJ2-1; V: TRBV6-2/TRBV6-3; DNA: TGTGCCAGCATTTATATAGGCGGGAGCGGGGATGAGCAGTTCTTC; CDR3: CASIYIGGSGDEQFF
size: once; D: -; J: TRBJ2-5; V: TRBV10-2; DNA: TGCGCCAGCAGTGTTTTTGCGGACGCTGGGGAGACCCAGTACTTC; CDR3: CASSVFADAGETQYF
size: once; D: -; J: TRBJ2-5; V: TRBV6-2/TRBV6-3; DNA: TGTGCCAGCAGAGGGATACCCCAAGAGAGCCAGTACTTC; CDR3: CASRGIPQESQYF
size: -; D: -; J: TRBJ2-3; V: TRBV6-2/TRBV6-3; DNA: TGTGCCAGCAGTTACGATCGGACAGCTCATTTCAATCAGCCCCAGTATTTT; CDR3: CASSYDRTAHFNQPQYF
size: few; D: TRBD1; J: TRBJ1-2; V: TRBV5-4; DNA: TGTGCCAGCAGCCGGGACAGGGCCTATGGCTACACCTTC; CDR3: CASSRDRAYGYTF
size: -; D: -; J: TRBJ1-5; V: TRBV20-1; DNA: TGCAGTGCCGCTCAGGGTTTTGGCAATCAGCCCCAGCATTTT; CDR3: CSAAQGFGNQPQHF
size: -; D: -; J: TRBJ1-5; V: TRBV12-3/TRBV12-4; DNA: TGTGCCAGCAGTTTAGGGCAGGGCATGGGAAATCAGTCCCAGCATTTT; CDR3: CASSLGQGMGNQSQHF
size: -; D: TRBD2; J: TRBJ2-1; V: TRBV12-3/TRBV12-4; DNA: TGTGCCAACAGCCCCTTGGCGGGAGCCCACTACAATGAGCAGTTCTTC; CDR3: CANSPLAGAHYNEQFF
size: -; D: -; J: TRBJ2-3; V: TRBV11-1; DNA: TGTGCCAGCAGCCTTAAGGGTACAGATATGCACTATTTT; CDR3: CASSLKGTDMHYF
size: -; D: -; J: TRBJ1-5; V: TRBV6-1; DNA: TGTGCCAGCAGTTCACAACCCGGGGGCAATCAACCCCAGCATTTT; CDR3: CASSSQPGGNQPQHF
size: -; D: TRBD2; J: TRBJ2-1; V: TRBV11-3; DNA: TGTGCCAACAGCTTAGAGCGGGAGGGCCGAGATGAGCAGTTCTTC; CDR3: CANSLEREGRDEQFF
size: many; D: -; J: TRBJ2-2; V: TRBV12-3/TRBV12-4; DNA: TGTGCCAGCAGTTTTGGAGTAGCGTGGACCGGGGAGCTGTTTTTT; CDR3: CASSFGVAWTGELFF
size: -; D: -; J: TRBJ1-5; V: TRBV12-3/TRBV12-4; DNA: TGTGCCAGCAGTTATGGGCGAAATAGCAATCAGCCCCAGCATTTT; CDR3: CASSYGRNSNQPQHF
size: few; D: TRBD2; J: TRBJ2-3; V: TRBV29-1; DNA: TGCAGCGTTGTTAGCGGGGGATTTAACACAGATACGCAGTATTTT; CDR3: CSVVSGGFNTDTQYF
size: -; D: -; J: TRBJ2-7; V: TRBV11-3; DNA: TGTGCCAGCAGCTTATCTGGTCCGACGAGCTCCTACGAGCAGTACTTC; CDR3: CASSLSGPTSSYEQYF
size: -; D: -; J: TRBJ2-3; V: TRBV12-3/TRBV12-4; DNA: TGTGCCAGCAGGCGATTAGGCACAGGTACGCAGTATTTT; CDR3: CASRRLGTGTQYF
size: -; D: TRBD2; J: TRBJ2-3; V: TRBV20-1; DNA: TGCAGTGCTAGATCAGGACTAGCGGGGGCCTCCTGGGATACGCAGTATTTT; CDR3: CSARSGLAGASWDTQYF
size: -; D: TRBD2; J: TRBJ2-2; V: TRBV11-2; DNA: TGTGCCAGCAGCCAAGTAGCGGGGGCCAGGGTTGGGTTGTTTTTT; CDR3: CASSQVAGARVGLFF
size: once; D: TRBD1; J: TRBJ2-7; V: TRBV28; DNA: TGTGCCAGCAGTTTGGGCAGGGGCAGGGGGGAGCAGTACTTC; CDR3: CASSLGRGRGEQYF
size: -; D: TRBD1; J: TRBJ2-4; V: TRBV11-1; DNA: TGTGTCGGCAGCGATCCGGGGGACAGGGTTAACATTCAGTGCTTC; CDR3: CVGSDPGDRVNIQCF
size: many; D: TRBD2; J: TRBJ2-7; V: TRBV20-1; DNA: TGCAGTGCCGACCGAGCGGGGGGCCTCTACGAGCAGTACTTC; CDR3: CSADRAGGLYEQYF
size: -; D: TRBD1; J: TRBJ1-2; V: TRBV28; DNA: TGTGCCACCATACAACCGGGACAGGGGAGAGGCTACACCTTC; CDR3: CATIQPGQGRGYTF
size: -; D: -; J: TRBJ1-1; V: TRBV20-1; DNA: TGCAGTGCTAGAGATGGGATGAGCACTGGAGCTTTCTTT; CDR3: CSARDGMSTGAFF
size: -; D: -; J: TRBJ1-5; V: TRBV20-1; DNA: TGCAGTGCCAGTCCGGGGGTAGACCAGCCCCAGCATTTT; CDR3: CSASPGVDQPQHF
size: -; D: -; J: TRBJ1-5; V: TRBV20-1; DNA: TGCAGTGCAGTGGCAGATTATAGCAATCAGCCCCAGCATTTT; CDR3: CSAVADYSNQPQHF
size: once; D: -; J: TRBJ1-5; V: TRBV12-3/TRBV12-4; DNA: TGTGCCTGCAGTGGAAACATTCAGCCCCAGCATTTT; CDR3: CACSGNIQPQHF
size: -; D: TRBD2; J: TRBJ2-4; V: TRBV11-2; DNA: TGTGCCAGCAGCTTGGGGGGGACGGGGACTGCCAAAAACATTCAGTACTTC; CDR3: CASSLGGTGTAKNIQYF
size: -; D: TRBD1; J: TRBJ2-7; V: TRBV5-4; DNA: TGTACCAGCAGGAAGGGGGCCTCCTACGAGCAGTACTTC; CDR3: CTSRKGASYEQYF
size: -; D: -; J: TRBJ2-2; V: TRBV4-2; DNA: TGTGCCAGCAGCCATTCCTGGGTAGCGGTGGACACCGGGGAGCTGTTTTTT; CDR3: CASSHSWVAVDTGELFF
size: -; D: -; J: TRBJ2-3; V: TRBV20-1; DNA: TGCAGTGCTAGGGCTAATAGCGGAGGCACAGATACGCAGTATTTT; CDR3: CSARANSGGTDTQYF
size: few; D: -; J: TRBJ2-3; V: TRBV20-1; DNA: TGCAGTGCTAGAGTGGGCGATGGCACAGATACGCAGTATTTT; CDR3: CSARVGDGTDTQYF
size: -; D: TRBD2; J: TRBJ2-2; V: TRBV6-1; DNA: TGTGCCAACAGTGCCGGGACTAGCGCTAACACCGGGGAGCCGTTTTTT; CDR3: CANSAGTSANTGEPFF
size: -; D: -; J: TRBJ1-1; V: TRBV11-2; DNA: TGTGCCAACAGCTTAGATCCAGGGGCCTACACCGAAGCTTTCTTT; CDR3: CANSLDPGAYTEAFF
size: -; D: -; J: TRBJ2-7; V: TRBV6-5; DNA: TGTGCCAGCGGCAATGGGGGAGTCACTCACTTCGGGCAGAACTTC; CDR3: CASGNGGVTHFGQNF
size: -; D: TRBD1; J: TRBJ2-7; V: TRBV5-4; DNA: TGTGCCAGCAGCGGCCGGGACAGGGGTTACGAGCAGTACTTC; CDR3: CASSGRDRGYEQYF
size: -; D: -; J: TRBJ1-1; V: TRBV4-2; DNA: TGTGCCAGCAGCCAATTCGGACAGCTTGAGAACACTGAAGTTCTCTTT; CDR3: CASSQFGQLENTEVLF
size: -; D: -; J: TRBJ2-7; V: TRBV6-5; DNA: TGTACCAGCTGCAATGGGGGAGTCACTCACTACGAGCAGTACTTC; CDR3: CTSCNGGVTHYEQYF
size: many; D: TRBD2; J: TRBJ2-7; V: TRBV11-1; DNA: TGTGCCAGCAGCGAGGGACTAGTGGGGGCCGAGCAGTACTTC; CDR3: CASSEGLVGAEQYF
size: few; D: TRBD2; J: TRBJ2-2; V: TRBV12-3/TRBV12-4; DNA: TGTGCCAGCAGTTTCCTGGCGGGGGGACTTCGCGACACCGGGGAGCTGTTTTTT; CDR3: CASSFLAGGLRDTGELFF
size: many; D: -; J: TRBJ2-3; V: TRBV6-1; DNA: TGTGCCAGCATCGGACCCGGCGGGGATACGCAGTATTTT; CDR3: CASIGPGGDTQYF
size: -; D: -; J: TRBJ2-5; V: TRBV12-3/TRBV12-4; DNA: TGTACCAGCAGTCTTAGCGGAAAGGAGACCCAGTACTTC; CDR3: CTSSLSGKETQYF
size: few; D: -; J: TRBJ1-1; V: TRBV7-9; DNA: TGTGCCAGCAGCGTTTCTGGGCTGGGGGCTTTCTTT; CDR3: CASSVSGLGAFF
size: -; D: TRBD2; J: TRBJ2-1; V: TRBV6-6; DNA: TGTGCCAGCATTCGGGGCGGGGGGGCCTACAATGAGCAGTTCTTC; CDR3: CASIRGGGAYNEQFF
size: -; D: TRBD1; J: TRBJ2-6; V: TRBV29-1; DNA: TGCAGCGTTTTCGGGGACAGAAACTCTGGGGCCAACGTCCTGACTTTC; CDR3: CSVFGDRNSGANVLTF
size: -; D: TRBD1; J: TRBJ1-1; V: TRBV6-1; DNA: TGTGTCAGCAGTGAGCCGGGACAGGCTTCGGAAGCTTTCTTT; CDR3: CVSSEPGQASEAFF
size: -; D: -; J: TRBJ2-4; V: TRBV11-3; DNA: TGTGCCAGCAGCTTAGGTGCCCCTCGGAGGCACCAAAACTTTCAGTACTTC; CDR3: CASSLGAPRRHQNFQYF
size: -; D: -; J: TRBJ2-5; V: TRBV20-1; DNA: TGCAGTGCCAGTGACGGGAATCCAGGGTTTTTCCAAGAGACCCAGAACTTC; CDR3: CSASDGNPGFFQETQNF
size: -; D: -; J: TRBJ1-2; V: TRBV12-3/TRBV12-4; DNA: TGTGCCAGCTGGAGTCCCGGACGGGGGTATGGCTACACCTTC; CDR3: CASWSPGRGYGYTF
size: once; D: -; J: TRBJ1-5; V: TRBV6-6; DNA: TGTGTCAGCAGTTACCCTAAATACAGGGACGAGGGCAATCAGCCCCACCATTTT; CDR3: CVSSYPKYRDEGNQPHHF
size: many; D: -; J: TRBJ2-2; V: TRBV11-2; DNA: TGTGCCAGCAGCTTAGTTGAATCCGGGGAGCTGTTTTTT; CDR3: CASSLVESGELFF